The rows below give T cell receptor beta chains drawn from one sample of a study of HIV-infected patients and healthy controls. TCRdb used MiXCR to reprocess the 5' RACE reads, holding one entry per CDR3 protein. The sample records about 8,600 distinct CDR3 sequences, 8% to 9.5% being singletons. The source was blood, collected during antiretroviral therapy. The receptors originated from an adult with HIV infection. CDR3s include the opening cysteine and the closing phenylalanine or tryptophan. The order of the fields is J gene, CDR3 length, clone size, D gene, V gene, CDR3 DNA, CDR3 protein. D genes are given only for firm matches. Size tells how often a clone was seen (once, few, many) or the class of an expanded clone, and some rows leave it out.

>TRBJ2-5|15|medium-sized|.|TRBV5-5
TGTGCCAGCAGCGGGGAGGGACACTACCAAGAGACCCAGTACTTC
CASSGEGHYQETQYF
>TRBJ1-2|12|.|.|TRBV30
TGTGCCTGGAATGACGGGGCTGGTGGCTACACCTTC
CAWNDGAGGYTF
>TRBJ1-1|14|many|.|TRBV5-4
TGTGCCGGCAGAATCGGAGGCACGGACACTGAAGCTTTCTTT
CAGRIGGTDTEAFF
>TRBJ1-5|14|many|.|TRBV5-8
TGTGCCAGCAGCTTCGGGGAAAACAATCAGCCCCAGCATTTT
CASSFGENNQPQHF
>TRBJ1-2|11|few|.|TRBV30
TGTGCCTGGAACAGTGTTGGCGGCTACACCTTC
CAWNSVGGYTF
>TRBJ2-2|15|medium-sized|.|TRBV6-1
TGTGCCAGCAGGACGCGGCTTAAGAACACCGGGGAGCTGTTTTTT
CASRTRLKNTGELFF
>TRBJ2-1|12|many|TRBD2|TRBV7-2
TGTGCCAGCAGCCCGACTAGCGGGCTTCAGTTCTTC
CASSPTSGLQFF
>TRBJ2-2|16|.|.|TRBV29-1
TGCAGCGTTCTTTCGTCCGGAGGGACGAACACCGGGGAGCTGTTTTTT
CSVLSSGGTNTGELFF
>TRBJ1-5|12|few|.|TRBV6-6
TGTGCCAGCAGTTACCCCATGGGGGCCCAGCATTTT
CASSYPMGAQHF
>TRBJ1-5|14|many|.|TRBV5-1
TGCGCCAGTCGTAGAGACAATTATGACCAGCCCCAGCATTTT
CASRRDNYDQPQHF
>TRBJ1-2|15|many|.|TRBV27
TGTGCCAGCAGTTCCCGACGGGGGTTTCGCTATGGCTACACCTTC
CASSSRRGFRYGYTF
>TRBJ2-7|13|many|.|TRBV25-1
TGTGCCAGCAGTGGGCCAGGGTTAGTCGAGCAGTACTTC
CASSGPGLVEQYF
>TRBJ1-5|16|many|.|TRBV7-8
TGTGCCAGCAGTGAAACGGGGAGGATCAGCAATCAGCCCCAGCATTTT
CASSETGRISNQPQHF
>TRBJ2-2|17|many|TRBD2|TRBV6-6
TGTGCCAGCAGTCATTCTAGCGGGAGGGCCCGGGCCGGGGAGCTGTTTTTT
CASSHSSGRARAGELFF
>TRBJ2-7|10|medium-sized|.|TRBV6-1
TGTGCCAGCAGTGACCTCATGGAGTACTTC
CASSDLMEYF
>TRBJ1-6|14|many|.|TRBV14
TGTGCCAGCAGCCAAGAAGTGCGGGGTTCACCCCTCCACTTT
CASSQEVRGSPLHF
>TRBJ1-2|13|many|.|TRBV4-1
TGCGCCAGCAGCCAAGATCCCCTGGGAGGCTACACCTTC
CASSQDPLGGYTF
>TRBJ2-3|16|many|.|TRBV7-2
TGTGCCAGCAGCTTACACGGCCCAGGTTCCACAGATACGCAGTATTTT
CASSLHGPGSTDTQYF
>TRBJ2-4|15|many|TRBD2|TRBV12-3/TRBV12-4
TGTGCCAGCAGTCCCGGGCGGGAGTTTAGGAACATTCAGTACTTC
CASSPGREFRNIQYF
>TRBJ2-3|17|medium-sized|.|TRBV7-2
TGTGCCAGCAGCTTACAATACGGGGGCCCGGCCGGAGATACGCAGTATTTT
CASSLQYGGPAGDTQYF
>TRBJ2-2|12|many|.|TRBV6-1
TGTGCCAGCATTACGGGTCCCGGGGAGCTGTTTTTT
CASITGPGELFF
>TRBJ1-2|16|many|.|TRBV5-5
TGTGCCAGCAGCCCCCGGAGTGAGGTCGGTTATCATGGCTACACCTTC
CASSPRSEVGYHGYTF
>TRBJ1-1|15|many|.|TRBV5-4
TGTGCCAGCAGCTTGAGTGCGACAATGAACACTGAAGCTTTCTTT
CASSLSATMNTEAFF
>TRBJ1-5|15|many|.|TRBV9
TGTGCCAGCAGCTCAACGGACGGACACAATCAGCCCCAGCATTTT
CASSSTDGHNQPQHF
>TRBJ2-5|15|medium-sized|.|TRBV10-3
TGTGCCATCAGTGAGTCCTCCGTCCGTCAGAGGACCCAGTACTTC
CAISESSVRQRTQYF
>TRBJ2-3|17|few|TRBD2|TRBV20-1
TGCAGTGCTAGAGATGAGGCTAGCGGGGGGATCCTGTCTCCCCAGTATTTT
CSARDEASGGILSPQYF
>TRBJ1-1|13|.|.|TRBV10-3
TGTGCCATCAGTGAGTCCATATTGGGGGAAGCTTTCTTT
CAISESILGEAFF
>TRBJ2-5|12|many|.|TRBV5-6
TGTGCCAGCAGCTCGACAGTACAGACCCAGTACTTC
CASSSTVQTQYF
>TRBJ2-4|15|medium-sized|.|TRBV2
TGTGCCAGCACCGACGCCGGGACGACGGATAACATTCAGTACTTC
CASTDAGTTDNIQYF
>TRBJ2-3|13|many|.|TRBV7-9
TGTGCCAGCAGCTTAATGGGGGGAGATACGCAGTATTTT
CASSLMGGDTQYF
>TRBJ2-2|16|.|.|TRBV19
TGTGCCAGTAGCACCCCCGGGACGACGAACACCGGGGAGCTGTTTTTT
CASSTPGTTNTGELFF
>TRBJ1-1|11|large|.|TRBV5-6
TGTGCCAGCAGCTGGGGCACTGAAGCTTTCTTT
CASSWGTEAFF
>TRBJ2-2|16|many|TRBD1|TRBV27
TGTGCCAGCAGTTTTTGGGCGACAGGGCCCACCGGGGAGCTGTTTTTT
CASSFWATGPTGELFF
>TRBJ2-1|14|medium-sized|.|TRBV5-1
TGCGCCAGCAGCTTGACTGCCACGGCAGGTGAGCAGTTCTTC
CASSLTATAGEQFF
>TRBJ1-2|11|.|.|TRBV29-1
TGCAGCGTGGGGGGGGCGGATGGCTACACCTTC
CSVGGADGYTF
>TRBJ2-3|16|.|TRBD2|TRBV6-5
TGTGCCAGCAGCCGAGGACTAGCGGGAAGCTCAGATACGCAGTATTTT
CASSRGLAGSSDTQYF
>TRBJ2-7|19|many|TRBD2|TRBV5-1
TGCGCCAGCAGCCCCTCCGCGACTAGCGGGAGGGCCCTGGCCTACGAGCAGTACTTC
CASSPSATSGRALAYEQYF
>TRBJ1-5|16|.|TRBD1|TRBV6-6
TGTGCCAGCAGTTACCAGGGACAGTCCTACAATCAGCCCCAGCATTTT
CASSYQGQSYNQPQHF
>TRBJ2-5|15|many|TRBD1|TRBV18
TGTGCCAGCTCACTGGAGCCGGGACAGCAAGAGACCCAGTACTTC
CASSLEPGQQETQYF
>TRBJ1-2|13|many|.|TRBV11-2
TGTGCCAGCAGCCCCTCACTTGACTATGGCTACACCTTC
CASSPSLDYGYTF
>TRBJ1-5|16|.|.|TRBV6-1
TGTGCCAGCCTCCGAACAGGGCTAATCAGCAATCAGCCCCAGCATTTT
CASLRTGLISNQPQHF
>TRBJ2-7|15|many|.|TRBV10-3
TGTGCCATCAGTGAGTTGGGAGGGGGCTCGGACGAGCAGTACTTC
CAISELGGGSDEQYF
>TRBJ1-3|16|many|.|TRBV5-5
TGTGCCAGCAGCCGGGACTCTGGCCTCTCTGGAAACACCATATATTTT
CASSRDSGLSGNTIYF
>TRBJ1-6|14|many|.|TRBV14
TGTGCCAGCAGCCAAGAGGGGAACTATTCACCCCTCCACTTT
CASSQEGNYSPLHF
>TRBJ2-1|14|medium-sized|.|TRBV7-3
TGTGCCAGCAGCCCCGACTACTCCTACAATGAGCAGTTCTTC
CASSPDYSYNEQFF
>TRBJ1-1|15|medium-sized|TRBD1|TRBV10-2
TGCGCCAGCCTAGACAGGGGCTGGGTGAACACTGAAGCTTTCTTT
CASLDRGWVNTEAFF